This T cell receptor beta chain was identified in a study of blood T cells in healthy people across ages. Germline assignment: CDR1 DFQATT and CDR2 SNEGSKA (reference sequence). V lost 6 bases and J 1 base, leaving 7 bases between the germline ends. The CDR3 runs 11 residues. This clonotype was seen only a few times. What it recognizes is unknown. Study results and caveats: Naive CD4+ cell counts and diversity both ran higher in long-lived than in aged donors.

A J-beta primer mix and a sample-barcoded 5' primer were used in a second PCR of roughly 6 to 12 cycles. Researchers report that a template-switch adaptor with 12 random nucleotides tagged each cDNA molecule. TCRdb re-analysed the 5' RACE reads in MiXCR, keeping a single row per CDR3 protein. The table shows roughly 1,500,000 distinct CDR3 sequences, with 30% to 35% occurring only once. The receptor was derived from a young woman in good health. The chain carries TRBV20-1 and TRBJ2-7; the D is unclear. The sequencing input was blood. The CDR3 DNA reads as TGCAGTGCCGACGGATCCTACGAGCAGTACTTC. Its translation is CSADGSYEQYF.